The 29 T cell receptor beta chains reported below all come from one sample, sequenced in a study of patients and donors after allogeneic stem cell transplantation. One entry per CDR3 protein results from TCRdb running MiXCR on the RT-PCR reads. The sample holds 200,000 to 250,000 distinct CDR3 sequences, less than 15% seen once. Sequences were obtained from blood, either unsorted or a sorted T cell fraction (not recorded which). Receptors originate from a human donor who was either an allogeneic HSCT recipient or a stem cell or donor lymphocyte infusion donor (not recorded which). It is not recorded whose cells these are; they may come from a transplant donor.

The chain carries TRBV11-1 and TRBJ2-3; the D gene is possibly TRBD1 (6 bases). CDR3 length equals 16 residues. V lost 6 bases to trimming and J lost 2 bases, with 18 bases between them. The germline CDR1 and CDR2 sequences are SGHAT and FQDESV (reference sequence). CDR3 sequence: CASRTTQGFHTDTQYF. The CDR3 DNA sequence: TGTGCCAGCAGAACAACACAGGGTTTCCACACAGATACGCAGTATTTT. Drawing the rest from reference TRBV11-1 and TRBJ2-3, the complete variable domain is EAEVAQSPRYKITEKSQAVAFWCDPISGHATLYWYRQILGQGPELLVQFQDESVVDDSQLPKDRFSAERLKGVDSTLKIQPAELGDSAMYLCASRTTQGFHTDTQYFGPGTRLTVL.

This clonotype was counted many times. This chain links TRBV5-1 with TRBJ2-5; TRBD2 might be the D (5 bases). Germline loops: CDR1 SGHRS, CDR2 YFSETQ. The ends were cut back, 4 bases at V and 3 bases at J, with 13 bases in the middle. The CDR3 is made up of 14 amino acids. The CDR3 region is CASSLVVGKETQYF. The CDR3 nucleotides read TGCGCCAGCAGCCTGGTGGTCGGGAAAGAGACCCAGTACTTC.

The V gene is TRBV20-1, the J gene TRBJ1-1, with a possible D match to TRBD1 (6 bases). Trimming stripped 4 bases from V and 0 bases from J, with 15 bases between. From germline, CDR1 is DFQATT and CDR2 SNEGSKA (reference sequence). CDR3 size: 15 residues. The CDR3 coding sequence is TGCAGTGCTACATGGCCAGGGGTGATGAACACTGAAGCTTTCTTT. Translating gives CSATWPGVMNTEAFF.

This clonotype was counted ten times or more. This rearrangement joins TRBV12-3 or TRBV12-4 to TRBJ2-3, with a possible D match to TRBD1 (5 bases). V was shortened by 5 bases and J by 0 bases, with 12 bases between the two germline ends. The CDR3 has 15 residues. CDR3 sequence (DNA): TGTGCCAGCAGTGTTCAGGGTGGTAGCACAGATACGCAGTATTTT. Translation: CASSVQGGSTDTQYF.

The rearrangement joins TRBV7-9 to TRBJ1-2; 7 nucleotides match TRBD1. CDR1 and CDR2 from the germline V gene are SEHNR and FQNEAQ (reference sequence). The ends lost 5 bases at V and 8 bases at J; junction bases unmatched: 11. This CDR3 comprises 14 residues. The CDR3 nucleotides are TGTGCCAGCAGCCGCCCCGGGACAGTGCGGGGCTACACCTTC. Its translation is CASSRPGTVRGYTF.

V gene TRBV5-1 combines with J gene TRBJ2-1, with 7 bases lining up with TRBD2. Per germline, CDR1 SGHRS and CDR2 YFSETQ. V dropped 0 bases and J dropped 7; count of bases not matched to a gene: 4. The CDR3 has 14 residues. CDR3 nucleotides: TGCGCCAGCAGCTTGGGGCGGGAGATAAATGAGCAGTTCTTC. It is translated as CASSLGREINEQFF.

This clonotype showed up just a few times. The chain couples TRBV12-3 or TRBV12-4 to TRBJ2-1; 8 nucleotides agree with TRBD1. This CDR3 contains 17 residues. Unmatched junction bases numbered 8, after V lost 4 bases and J lost 0 bases. CDR3 sequence reads: CASSSPGQGSSYNEQFF. The CDR3 DNA reads as TGTGCCAGCAGTTCCCCCGGACAGGGCTCCTCCTACAATGAGCAGTTCTTC.

The rearrangement uses TRBV20-1 and TRBJ2-7; 10 bases match TRBD2. Germline V lookup: CDR1 DFQATT, CDR2 SNEGSKA (reference sequence). V was clipped by 2 bases and J by 1 base; unmatched bases: 5. The CDR3 runs 15 residues. In DNA form, the CDR3 reads TGCAGTGCTAGAAGTGGACTAGCGGTGTCCTACGAGCAGTACTTC. Translating gives CSARSGLAVSYEQYF.

The chain recombines TRBV7-9 with TRBJ1-1; D is perhaps TRBD1 (6 bases). V was trimmed by 3 bases and J by 4 bases, leaving 15 bases between them. Germline CDR1 is SEHNR and CDR2 is FQNEAQ (reference sequence). CDR3 size: 15 residues. CDR3 region: CASSLGAPLSTEAFF. CDR3 in DNA: TGTGCCAGCAGCTTGGGGGCCCCACTTTCCACTGAAGCTTTCTTT.

This clonotype occurred many times. The chain recombines TRBV20-1 with TRBJ1-6; D unresolved. V was clipped by 3 bases and J by 10 bases, with 13 bases between them. CDR3 length: 13 residues. In germline, CDR1 is DFQATT, CDR2 SNEGSKA (reference sequence). CDR3 residues: CSASPLRPSPLHF. The CDR3, as DNA: TGCAGTGCTAGTCCTCTCCGTCCGTCACCCCTCCACTTT.

The V and J genes are TRBV3-1 and TRBJ2-3, with D possibly being TRBD2 (6 bases). Trimming removed 3 bases at V and 0 bases at J, with 16 bases between. The CDR3 extends over 17 amino acids. Germline-derived CDR1 and CDR2 are LGHDT and YNNKEL (reference sequence). CDR3 loop: CASSHLGTGPSTDTQYF. CDR3 DNA: TGTGCCAGCAGCCATCTCGGGACTGGACCTAGCACAGATACGCAGTATTTT.

The J gene is TRBJ2-3, the V gene TRBV5-6, with TRBD2 matching over 7 bases. Unmatched junction bases numbered 9, after V lost 1 base and J lost 4 bases. Germline assignment: CDR1 SGHDT and CDR2 YYEEEE. The CDR3 has 16 residues. The DNA of the CDR3 is TGTGCCAGCAGCTTGTTTTGGACTAGTGGCGCAGATACGCAGTATTTT. Amino acid sequence: CASSLFWTSGADTQYF.

This clonotype was observed a few times. The V gene is TRBV6-4, the J gene TRBJ2-3; a weak D match, TRBD2 (6 bases). The CDR3 has 15 amino acids. Germline V CDR1 and CDR2: MRHNA, SNTAGT. The ends were cut back, 6 bases at V and 0 bases at J, with 13 bases in the middle. The CDR3 nucleotides are TGTGCCAGCAGCCGCGGGACCCTTAGCACAGATACGCAGTATTTT. This gives the protein CASSRGTLSTDTQYF.

V usage is TRBV5-1 and J usage is TRBJ1-1; D is possibly TRBD1 (5 bases). Germline V CDR1 and CDR2: SGHRS, YFSETQ. V was shortened by 1 base and J by 1 base, with 11 bases between the two germline ends. The CDR3 extends over 15 amino acids. The CDR3 loop is CASSLSGVGNTEAFF. In DNA form, the CDR3 reads TGCGCCAGCAGCTTGTCGGGGGTAGGGAACACTGAAGCTTTCTTT.

The chain is built from TRBV2 and TRBJ2-2; possible D gene TRBD1, 6 bases. The CDR3 has 16 residues. V lost 6 bases and J 4 bases, leaving 18 bases between the germline ends. Germline CDR1 reads SNHLY; CDR2 reads FYNNEI. CDR3 sequence reads: CASSEQGPWGTGELFF. CDR3 nucleotides: TGTGCCAGCAGCGAACAGGGCCCTTGGGGCACCGGGGAGCTGTTTTTT.

The table lists this clonotype with a few counts. V and J are TRBV5-8 and TRBJ2-1, with 9 bases matching TRBD1. Germline CDR1 reads SGHTS; CDR2 reads YDEGEE. V gave up 1 base and J gave up 2 bases; unmatched junction bases: 7. The CDR3 runs 17 residues. The CDR3 nucleotides read TGTGCCAGCAGCTTGTTTTCGGGACAGGGTGCCTACAATGAGCAGTTCTTC. The encoded protein is CASSLFSGQGAYNEQFF.

There are many counts of this clonotype. This chain connects TRBV6-5 to TRBJ1-1, with D possibly matching TRBD1 (5 bases). CDR1 is MNHEY and CDR2 is SVGAGI in the germline V gene. This CDR3 has 14 residues. The V and J ends lost 4 bases and 0 bases respectively, with 9 bases between them. This CDR3 reads CASSWGKMNTEAFF. The CDR3, as DNA: TGTGCCAGCAGTTGGGGCAAGATGAACACTGAAGCTTTCTTT.

In this sample, this clonotype turned up many times. This chain links TRBV14 with TRBJ1-2, with TRBD1 matching over 9 bases. The V segment lost 3 bases and the J segment 4 bases; nucleotides outside the gene matches: 6. The CDR3 is 15 residues long. Per germline, CDR1 SGHDN and CDR2 FVKESK. As DNA, the CDR3 is TGTGCCAGCAGCCAGGGACAGGGAAGATCCTATGGCTACACCTTC. Residues: CASSQGQGRSYGYTF.

This clonotype was counted at least ten times. In DNA, the CDR3 is TGCGCCAGCAGCTTGGAGGGGGATGGCTATGGCTACACCTTC. This translates into CASSLEGDGYGYTF. The rearrangement joins TRBV5-1 to TRBJ1-2; the D gene is possibly TRBD1 (6 bases). V lost 0 bases to trimming and J lost 4 bases, with 10 bases between them. Germline V gives CDR1 SGHRS, CDR2 YFSETQ. This CDR3 has 14 residues.

This clonotype was picked up many times. The rearrangement links TRBV2 to TRBJ2-3; 13 nucleotides match TRBD2. Germline V gene lookup returns CDR1 SNHLY and CDR2 FYNNEI. The V segment lost 6 bases and the J segment 1 base; nucleotides outside the gene matches: 4. The CDR3 runs 16 residues. The CDR3 region is CASRRLAGGRTDTQYF. The CDR3 DNA sequence: TGTGCCAGCAGAAGACTAGCGGGAGGCCGCACAGATACGCAGTATTTT.

This clonotype was counted between two and nine times. The rearrangement joins TRBV10-3 to TRBJ2-3; 9 positions match TRBD1. This CDR3 region has 15 residues. Losses at the gene ends were 5 bases for V and 4 bases for J; bases not matched to a gene: 7. CDR1 is ENHRY, CDR2 SYGVKD, per germline. Here the CDR3 DNA reads TGTGCCATCAGTTTGACAGGGGGGCTCGCAGATACGCAGTATTTT. It codes for CAISLTGGLADTQYF.

There are a few counts of this clonotype. The chain joins TRBV18 to TRBJ1-4, with a possible D match to TRBD1 (6 bases). The CDR3 covers 14 residues. Trimming took off 4 bases at V and 1 base at J, with 7 bases between the two ends. Germline CDR1 KGHSH, CDR2 LQKENI. The CDR3 reads CASSRTVTNEKLFF. CDR3 bases: TGTGCCAGCTCACGGACAGTAACTAATGAAAAACTGTTTTTT. Looking up the rest from reference TRBV18 and TRBJ1-4 gives the full variable domain: NAGVMQNPRHLVRRRGQEARLRCSPMKGHSHVYWYRQLPEEGLKFMVYLQKENIIDESGMPKERFSAEFPKEGPSILRIQQVVRGDSAAYFCASSRTVTNEKLFFGSGTQLSVL.

This clonotype showed up just a few times. The germline gene is not matched at one end of the junction; a read error may be the cause. The gene calls are TRBV7-2 and TRBJ2-3; a weak D match, TRBD2 (5 bases). Germline V gene lookup returns CDR1 SGHTA and CDR2 FQGNSA. There are 15 residues in the CDR3. CDR3 protein: CASSPRGASTDAQYF. The CDR3 DNA follows: TGTGCCAGCAGCCCCCGGGGAGCCAGCACAGATGCGCAGTATTTT.

This clonotype came up many times. The chain combines TRBV2 with TRBJ2-7; 7 nucleotides agree with TRBD1. The CDR3 length is 13 residues. Germline V gives CDR1 SNHLY, CDR2 FYNNEI. V gave up 4 bases and J gave up 5 bases; unmatched junction bases: 5. CDR3 in DNA: TGTGCCAGCAGTGTACAGGGGTTCAACGAGCAGTACTTC. It yields the protein CASSVQGFNEQYF.

This clonotype has a count of ten or more. The rearrangement joins TRBV20-1 to TRBJ2-7, with D tentatively TRBD1 (5 bases). CDR1 and CDR2 (germline): DFQATT, SNEGSKA (reference sequence). CDR3 length equals 13 residues. V lost 3 bases and J 3 bases, leaving 12 bases between the germline ends. CDR3 in DNA: TGCAGTGCTAGGGGCAGGGTAGACTACGAGCAGTACTTC. Translating gives CSARGRVDYEQYF.

This clonotype was found a few times. This chain connects TRBV10-3 to TRBJ1-1; D not resolved. From germline, CDR1 is ENHRY and CDR2 SYGVKD. V was trimmed by 4 bases and J by 5 bases, leaving 11 bases between them. CDR3 size: 13 residues. CDR3 sequence (DNA): TGTGCCATCAGTGTTGGGCCGGGTACTGAAGCTTTCTTT. Protein sequence: CAISVGPGTEAFF.

The V gene is TRBV20-1, the J gene TRBJ1-4; D uncertain. Germline loops: CDR1 DFQATT, CDR2 SNEGSKA (reference sequence). This CDR3 is 14 amino acids long. V lost 2 bases and J lost 6, with 13 bases in between. CDR3 DNA sequence: TGCAGTGCTAGACCACGACCATCCGATGAAAAACTGTTTTTT. Its translation: CSARPRPSDEKLFF.

This chain links TRBV25-1 with TRBJ2-5, with TRBD2 matching 10 bases. Per germline, CDR1 MGHDK and CDR2 SYGVNS. V gave up 0 bases and J gave up 4 bases; unmatched junction bases: 14. The CDR3 is 19 amino acids. CDR3 nucleotide sequence: TGTGCCAGCAGTGAATATCGGAGCGGGAGGGCCAAGGGGTTAGAGACCCAGTACTTC. Amino acids: CASSEYRSGRAKGLETQYF.

The genes are TRBV6-2 or TRBV6-3 and TRBJ1-5; 11 bases match TRBD1. This CDR3 is built from 13 residues. Per germline, CDR1 MNHEY and CDR2 SVGEGT. V was pared by 7 bases and J by 7 bases, with 3 bases of the junction left unmatched. For the CDR3, the DNA is TGTGCCAGCACCCGGGACAGGGGGCAGCCCCAGCATTTT. This sequence encodes CASTRDRGQPQHF.